This entry lists 5 T cell receptor beta chains sequenced from one sample in a study of OX40 agonist ivuxolimab in advanced cancers. Here immunoSEQ multiplex PCR was the method, and the copy in TCRdb shows in-frame clones only, minus some. The sample carries about 82,000 clones, approximately 92% recorded once. The specimen was CD4+ or CD8+ T cells sorted from blood, collected in a trial of the OX40 agonist ivuxolimab. These TCRs come from an adult with an advanced solid tumor such as melanoma, head and neck, liver or kidney cancer.

This chain connects TRBV6-1 to TRBJ1-1; D gene ambiguous. CDR1 and CDR2 from the germline V gene are MNHNS and SASEGT. This CDR3 comprises 12 residues. V gave up 10 bases and J gave up 2 bases, with 11 bases separating them. The DNA of the CDR3 is TGTGCCACCACCGTGGTAAACACTGAAGCTTTCTTT. Its translation is CATTVVNTEAFF.

Concerning this clone: The sample has other DNA sequences that encode this CDR3 too. The chain recombines TRBV30 with TRBJ2-5, with unresolved D. CDR1 and CDR2 (germline): GTSNPN, SVGIG (reference sequence). The CDR3 extends over 14 amino acids. V dropped 4 bases and J dropped 7 bases, with 19 bases sitting between them. CDR3 region: CAWTRGQPPGTQYF. CDR3 nucleotide sequence: TGTGCCTGGACTCGTGGTCAGCCCCCGGGGACCCAGTACTTC. Variable domain in full (rest from reference TRBV30 and TRBJ2-5): SQTIHQWPATLVQPVGSPLSLECTVEGTSNPNLYWYRQAAGRGLQLLFYSVGIGQISSEVPQNLSASRPQDRQFILSSKKLLLSDSGFYLCAWTRGQPPGTQYFGPGTRLLVL.

The chain joins TRBV7-9 to TRBJ2-2; D remains ambiguous. V was trimmed by 5 bases and J by 5 bases, leaving 12 bases between them. Germline CDR1 is SEHNR and CDR2 is FQNEAQ (reference sequence). The CDR3 is 14 residues long. The CDR3 here is CASSLYRVTGELFF. The CDR3 bases are TGTGCCAGCAGCCTCTATAGGGTAACCGGGGAGCTGTTTTTT.

This clone was seen only a few times. The CDR3 loop is CASSGGAYEQYF. The CDR3, as DNA: TGCGCCAGCTCGGGGGGCGCCTACGAGCAGTACTTC. The chain carries TRBV5-1 and TRBJ2-7, with D possibly TRBD2 on 7 matching bases. Germline CDR1 SGHRS, CDR2 YFSETQ. The CDR3 runs to 12 residues. The ends were cut back, 7 bases at V and 2 bases at J, with 10 bases in the middle.

The chain uses TRBV30 and TRBJ1-1; D is ambiguous. The CDR3 spans 13 residues. V was trimmed by 4 bases and J by 0 bases, leaving 9 bases between them. The germline V gene has CDR1 GTSNPN and CDR2 SVGIG (reference sequence). The CDR3 bases are TGTGCCTGGAAACGACACATGAACACTGAAGCTTTCTTT. This translates into CAWKRHMNTEAFF.